These T cell receptor beta chains were read from a single sample in a study of early stage breast cancer tumors. Profiled with immunoSEQ multiplex PCR; TCRdb holds only in-frame clones, not every one. The sample lists over 25,000 clones; 75% to 85% were seen once. The sample taken for sequencing was blood. The receptor source for this set is a person aged 55-75 years with breast cancer. The CDR3 runs from the conserved cysteine through the conserved F or W. D genes are given only for firm matches. Clone sizes are given selectively: once, few, many, or a class where the clone is expanded.

DNA: TGCGCCAGCAGTCGTGACAGATCAAATTACAATGAGCAGTTCTTC
CDR3: CASSRDRSNYNEQFF
size: once
V: TRBV5-1
J: TRBJ2-1
D: NA

DNA: TGTGCCAGCAAACTCTCGACAGGGCCTAATGAAAAACTGTTTTTT
CDR3: CASKLSTGPNEKLFF
size: few
V: TRBV6-6
J: TRBJ1-4
D: TRBD1

DNA: TGTGCCAGCAGCTTAGCGCGCAGGCAAGCTTTCTTT
CDR3: CASSLARRQAFF
size: NA
V: TRBV7-8
J: TRBJ1-1
D: NA

DNA: TGTGCCAGTAGCCAGACCTCTAGCGAACCTTCGCAGTTCTTC
CDR3: CASSQTSSEPSQFF
size: few
V: TRBV19
J: TRBJ2-1
D: NA

DNA: TGTGCCAGCTCACGAGGCGGGCTTGGCTACGAGCAGTACTTC
CDR3: CASSRGGLGYEQYF
size: NA
V: TRBV18
J: TRBJ2-7
D: NA

DNA: TGTGCCAGCAGAGAAGCCCAAAGTGGTGGCTACACCTTC
CDR3: CASREAQSGGYTF
size: NA
V: TRBV6-4
J: TRBJ1-2
D: NA

DNA: TGTGCCAGCAGCTTACTAGCGGGCGGGGAGACCCAGTACTTC
CDR3: CASSLLAGGETQYF
size: NA
V: TRBV5-8
J: TRBJ2-5
D: TRBD2

DNA: TGCGCCAGCAGCCAGCATCTGACTAGCGGGGGGCCCCCCTACGAGCAGTACTTC
CDR3: CASSQHLTSGGPPYEQYF
size: NA
V: TRBV4-3
J: TRBJ2-7
D: TRBD2

DNA: TGTGCCAGCAGGTCGGGACTAGCGGGTAGCACAGATACGCAGTATTTT
CDR3: CASRSGLAGSTDTQYF
size: once
V: TRBV9
J: TRBJ2-3
D: TRBD2

DNA: TGCAGCGGGATTACAGTAGCGGGGGCGTACAATGAGCAGTTCTTC
CDR3: CSGITVAGAYNEQFF
size: NA
V: TRBV29-1
J: TRBJ2-1
D: TRBD2

DNA: TGTGCCAGCTCACCACAGGGGGCCTACGAGCAGTACTTC
CDR3: CASSPQGAYEQYF
size: once
V: TRBV18
J: TRBJ2-7
D: NA

DNA: TGTGCCAGCAGCTTAGTCGGGGGTGGTGGCTACACCTTC
CDR3: CASSLVGGGGYTF
size: NA
V: TRBV7-2
J: TRBJ1-2
D: NA

DNA: TGTGCCATCACCCAGGGAGGGAACACTGAAGCTTTCTTT
CDR3: CAITQGGNTEAFF
size: NA
V: TRBV10-3
J: TRBJ1-1
D: NA

DNA: TGTGCCAGCAGCTTCGGGGAGCACTACGAGCAGTACTTC
CDR3: CASSFGEHYEQYF
size: NA
V: TRBV5-4
J: TRBJ2-7
D: NA

DNA: TGTGCCAGCAGCTTAGAGCCGAGCTTGGCTTTCTTT
CDR3: CASSLEPSLAFF
size: NA
V: TRBV11-2
J: TRBJ1-1
D: NA

DNA: TGCAGCGTTGGGGACAGTAGGGATGGCTACACCTTC
CDR3: CSVGDSRDGYTF
size: few
V: TRBV29-1
J: TRBJ1-2
D: TRBD1

DNA: TGCAGCGTTGAAAAACAGATTAACACCGGGGAGCTGTTTTTT
CDR3: CSVEKQINTGELFF
size: few
V: TRBV29-1
J: TRBJ2-2
D: NA

DNA: TGTGCCAGTAGTTTGACAGGAGTGAACACCGGGGAGCTGTTTTTT
CDR3: CASSLTGVNTGELFF
size: NA
V: TRBV19
J: TRBJ2-2
D: NA

DNA: TGTGCCAGCAGTTACCCCGGACATTTGAACACTGAAGCTTTCTTT
CDR3: CASSYPGHLNTEAFF
size: NA
V: TRBV28
J: TRBJ1-1
D: NA

DNA: TGTGCCAGCAGGGGTCTTGGGCTAGCGGACAATGAGCAGTTCTTC
CDR3: CASRGLGLADNEQFF
size: NA
V: TRBV7-9
J: TRBJ2-1
D: TRBD2

DNA: TGCGCCAGCAGCCAAGCCGGGGTGAACACTGAAGCTTTCTTT
CDR3: CASSQAGVNTEAFF
size: few
V: TRBV4-1
J: TRBJ1-1
D: NA

DNA: TGTGCCAGCAGCTTGGGGGGACAGGGGGGGACAGATACGCAGTATTTT
CDR3: CASSLGGQGGTDTQYF
size: NA
V: TRBV5-4
J: TRBJ2-3
D: TRBD1

DNA: TGTGCCAGCAGTCTCAGGACTAGCTCGACAGATACGCAGTATTTT
CDR3: CASSLRTSSTDTQYF
size: NA
V: TRBV27
J: TRBJ2-3
D: TRBD2

DNA: TGTGCCAGCAGCTTAGGCGGGAGCGCATCCTACGAGCAGTACTTC
CDR3: CASSLGGSASYEQYF
size: NA
V: TRBV7-2
J: TRBJ2-7
D: TRBD2

DNA: TGCAGCGTCCGGGTCTCCTTAGGTCAGCAGTACTTC
CDR3: CSVRVSLGQQYF
size: NA
V: TRBV29-1
J: TRBJ2-7
D: NA

DNA: TGTGCCAGCAGCCCGGATGGGGGAGGTTTGAATCAGCCCCAGCATTTT
CDR3: CASSPDGGGLNQPQHF
size: NA
V: TRBV7-9
J: TRBJ1-5
D: NA

DNA: TGTGCCAGCAGCCCGGGGGGACAGGTGAACACTGAAGCTTTCTTT
CDR3: CASSPGGQVNTEAFF
size: NA
V: TRBV5-4
J: TRBJ1-1
D: TRBD1

DNA: TGTGCCAGCAGCTTAGGCAGTAACTATGGCTACACCTTC
CDR3: CASSLGSNYGYTF
size: NA
V: TRBV11-3
J: TRBJ1-2
D: NA

DNA: TGTGCCAGCAGCTTAGGCCCACACGAGACCCAGTACTTC
CDR3: CASSLGPHETQYF
size: NA
V: TRBV11-3
J: TRBJ2-5
D: NA